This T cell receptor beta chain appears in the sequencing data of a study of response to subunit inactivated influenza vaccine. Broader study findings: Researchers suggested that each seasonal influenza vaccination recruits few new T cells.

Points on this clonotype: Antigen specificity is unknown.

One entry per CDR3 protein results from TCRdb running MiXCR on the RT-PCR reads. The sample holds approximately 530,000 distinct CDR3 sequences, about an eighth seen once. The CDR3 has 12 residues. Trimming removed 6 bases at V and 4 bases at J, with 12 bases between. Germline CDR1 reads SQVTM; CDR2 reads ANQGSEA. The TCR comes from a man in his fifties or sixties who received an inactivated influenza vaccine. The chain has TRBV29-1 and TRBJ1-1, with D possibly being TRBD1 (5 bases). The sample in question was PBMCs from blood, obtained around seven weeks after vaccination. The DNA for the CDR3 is TGCAGCGTCGCCGACAGCGGCACTGAAGCTTTCTTT. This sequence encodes CSVADSGTEAFF.